This T cell receptor (beta chain) was observed in a study of OX40 agonist ivuxolimab in advanced cancers. Study information: Ivuxolimab doses were 0.01, 0.1, 0.3, 1.5, 3 or 10 mg/kg every 2 weeks. Study-wide results and limits: At 0.1 to 3.0 mg/kg and by week 6, CD4+ and CD8+ T cells in the blood had expanded clonally. Fewer expanded clones were found on average in CD4+ than in CD8+ T cells.

The repertoire was sequenced with immunoSEQ multiplex PCR; TCRdb's copy has only in-frame clones and lacks some. The top ten clones hold around 2% of a sample with 70,000 to 90,000 clones, around four fifths of them seen once. The investigators sampled blood at baseline, at cycle 4 day 1, and at cycle 7 day 1. In regard to this clone: Its antigen is not known.

Germline V CDR1 and CDR2: SGHNT, YYREEE (reference sequence). This CDR3 comprises 11 residues. The V and J genes are TRBV5-4 and TRBJ2-5; D not resolved. The assigned J gene may be wrong: the sequence end matches TRBJ2-7 better. The TCR originated in an adult with an advanced solid tumor such as melanoma, head and neck, liver or kidney cancer. Specimen: CD4+ or CD8+ T cells sorted from blood, collected in a trial of the OX40 agonist ivuxolimab. CDR3 residues: CASSSDYEQYF. In DNA form, the CDR3 reads TGTGCCAGCAGCTCAGACTACGAGCAGTACTTC.